A selection of T cell receptor beta chains follows, all from one sample in a study of CD8 T cells in Susac syndrome. A single record per CDR3 protein comes from TCRdb applying MiXCR to the immunoSEQ multiplex PCR reads. The table lists approximately 77,000 distinct CDR3 sequences, under 95% of them singletons. The sample was CD4+ T cells from PBMCs. These receptors were obtained from a human donor with Susac syndrome. Both conserved end residues are part of each CDR3. Fields, in order: D gene, V gene, J gene, clone size, CDR3 DNA, CDR3 protein. A D gene is named only where the DNA matches it firmly. Size values are once, few and many counts, or a class for expanded clones, and some rows have none.

TRBD2	TRBV20-1	TRBJ2-2	-	TGCAGTGCTAGGGGAGGGGCCGGGGAGCTGTTTTTT	CSARGGAGELFF
-	TRBV7-9	TRBJ2-7	few	TGTGCCAGCAGCTTAGTCGGGTACGAGCAGTACTTC	CASSLVGYEQYF
-	TRBV5-1	TRBJ2-1	-	TGCGCCAGCAGCTCCCCTCCAGGTGAGCAGTTCTTC	CASSSPPGEQFF
-	TRBV6-2/TRBV6-3	TRBJ2-7	-	TGTGCCAGCAGTTACCAGGACGTTACACCCTACGAGCAGTACTTC	CASSYQDVTPYEQYF
-	TRBV3-1	TRBJ1-3	-	TGTGCCAGCAGCCAAGATAATTCGGCATCTGGAAACACCATATATTTT	CASSQDNSASGNTIYF
-	TRBV18	TRBJ2-7	-	TGTGCCAGCTCCCAAGGAAGAGACGCTCACGAGCAGTACTTC	CASSQGRDAHEQYF
TRBD1	TRBV13	TRBJ2-7	-	TGTGCCAGCAGCCCCGACAGGGGGCGTTGGTTCGAGCAGTACTTC	CASSPDRGRWFEQYF
TRBD1	TRBV5-1	TRBJ2-1	-	TGCGCCAGCAGCTCGACAGGGAACTACAATGAGCAGTTCTTC	CASSSTGNYNEQFF
-	TRBV5-6	TRBJ2-7	-	TGTGCCAGCAGCTACGGACGCCCCTACGAGCAGTACTTC	CASSYGRPYEQYF
-	TRBV6-4	TRBJ2-6	-	TGTGCCAGCAGTGTGCAGTGGGGATCTGGGGCCAACGTCCTGACTTTC	CASSVQWGSGANVLTF
TRBD2	TRBV7-2	TRBJ2-7	-	TGTGCCAGCAGCTTAGCGTATAGCGGGATGGACGAGCAGTACTTC	CASSLAYSGMDEQYF
-	TRBV2	TRBJ1-3	-	TGTGCCAGCCAGATTGACCTGGGAAACACCATATATTTT	CASQIDLGNTIYF
-	TRBV9	TRBJ2-7	-	TGTGCCAGCAGCGCCTTTTTCGGGAGCGAGCAGTACTTC	CASSAFFGSEQYF
-	TRBV12-3/TRBV12-4	TRBJ1-4	once	TGTGCCAGCAGTCCCCGGAGTGCAACTAATGAAAAACTGTTTTTT	CASSPRSATNEKLFF
-	TRBV7-3	TRBJ2-3	-	TGTGCCAGCAGCTTAACTATCGTAGGGGCAGATACGCAGTATTTT	CASSLTIVGADTQYF
TRBD1	TRBV6-5	TRBJ1-4	-	TGTGCCAGCAGTTCGGACAGGGGGCAGGAGACTAATGAAAAACTGTTTTTT	CASSSDRGQETNEKLFF
-	TRBV11-1	TRBJ2-7	-	TGTGCCAGCAGCTTCCTTGTTCGGGGCGAGCAGTACTTC	CASSFLVRGEQYF
-	TRBV19	TRBJ1-1	-	TGTGCCAGTAGGACCCTTAACCCCATGGTCAACACTGAAGCTTTCTTT	CASRTLNPMVNTEAFF
TRBD1	TRBV6-5	TRBJ1-1	-	TGTGCCAGCAGTAGAGGACAGGGGTATAAGAAAGCTTTCTTT	CASSRGQGYKKAFF
-	TRBV12-3/TRBV12-4	TRBJ1-5	-	TGTGCCAGCAGCGCGGGAGATCAGCCCCAGCATTTT	CASSAGDQPQHF
-	TRBV6-2/TRBV6-3	TRBJ2-7	-	TGTGCCAGCAGCTACGGCAAACTGCGGGGAACCTACGAGCAGTACTTC	CASSYGKLRGTYEQYF
-	TRBV5-1	TRBJ2-5	few	TGCGCCAGCAGCTTGGGACAAGAGACCCAGTACTTC	CASSLGQETQYF
TRBD1	TRBV3-1	TRBJ1-5	once	TGTGCCAGCAGCCAAGGGACAGGGAATCAGCCCCAGCATTTT	CASSQGTGNQPQHF
-	TRBV20-1	TRBJ2-5	-	TGCAGTGCTCCAAATATCGAGACCCAGTACTTC	CSAPNIETQYF
-	TRBV7-7	TRBJ2-3	-	TGTGCCAGCAGCTCGGGACTCTCCGCCGCAGATACGCAGTATTTT	CASSSGLSAADTQYF
TRBD2	TRBV6-5	TRBJ2-1	-	TGTGCCAGCAGTTATTCTTGGGACCTCCCCAGCGGGAACAATGAGCAGTTCTTC	CASSYSWDLPSGNNEQFF
TRBD2	TRBV29-1	TRBJ2-7	-	TGCAGCGGGGGGACTAGCGGGAGGCGATACGAGCAGTACTTC	CSGGTSGRRYEQYF
-	TRBV4-2	TRBJ2-2	once	TGTGCCAGCAGCCAAGGACTAGTGGGCACCGGGGAGCTGTTTTTT	CASSQGLVGTGELFF
TRBD2	TRBV28	TRBJ2-1	once	TGTGCCAGCAGTTCCCACTCAGCGGGGACCTACAATGAGCAGTTCTTC	CASSSHSAGTYNEQFF
TRBD1	TRBV12-3/TRBV12-4	TRBJ1-2	-	TGTGCCAGCAGTTTAGGACAGGGCTTCTATGGCTACACCTTC	CASSLGQGFYGYTF
TRBD1	TRBV5-4	TRBJ1-1	-	TGTGCCAGCAGCTTGATGGGACAGGGGATGAACACTGAAGCTTTCTTT	CASSLMGQGMNTEAFF
TRBD2	TRBV18	TRBJ2-5	-	TGTGCCAGCTCACCAAAACTAGCGGGAGGACAAGAGACCCAGTACTTC	CASSPKLAGGQETQYF
-	TRBV12-3/TRBV12-4	TRBJ2-5	few	TGTGCCAGCAGTTTCTGGACGGGGCGCGAGACCCAGTACTTC	CASSFWTGRETQYF
-	TRBV21-1	TRBJ2-7	-	TGTGCCAGCAGCACTGGACAGGGATGCGACGAGCAGTACTTC	CASSTGQGCDEQYF
-	TRBV3-1	TRBJ1-2	-	TGTGCCAGCAGCCAAGATATGACAGCCTATGGCTACACCTTC	CASSQDMTAYGYTF
-	TRBV18	TRBJ2-1	-	TGTGCCAGCTCACCTCGGGCCCCAGGGAGGAGCGGTCCGGTCTACAATGAGCAGTTCTTC	CASSPRAPGRSGPVYNEQFF
TRBD2	TRBV28	TRBJ2-3	once	TGTGCCAGCAGCCGACTAGCGGGGGTTTCCGGAGATACGCAGTATTTT	CASSRLAGVSGDTQYF
-	TRBV18	TRBJ2-7	-	TGTGCCAGCTCACCCGGCCAATCCTACGAGCAGTACTTC	CASSPGQSYEQYF
-	TRBV12-3/TRBV12-4	TRBJ2-7	-	TGTGCCAGCAGTCGGGACCCCCGGCAGTACTTC	CASSRDPRQYF
TRBD2	TRBV12-3/TRBV12-4	TRBJ2-5	-	TGTGCCAGCACCTTCCTAGCGGGGGCCCCCCGGACCCAGTACTTC	CASTFLAGAPRTQYF
-	TRBV7-3	TRBJ1-1	-	TGTGCCAGCAGCCTTTTAACAGGGATCAACACTGAAGCTTTCTTT	CASSLLTGINTEAFF
TRBD2	TRBV7-2	TRBJ2-1	few	TGTGCCAGCAGCTTATTGGGTCTAGCGGGAGATGAGCAGTTCTTC	CASSLLGLAGDEQFF
-	TRBV9	TRBJ2-3	-	TGTGCCAGCAGCGTAGTGGCGGCCGACACAGATACGCAGTATTTT	CASSVVAADTDTQYF
-	TRBV6-5	TRBJ1-6	-	TGTGCCAGCAGTTTAACCGGACTCAGGGGAAATAATTCACCCCTCCACTTT	CASSLTGLRGNNSPLHF
TRBD2	TRBV20-1	TRBJ2-5	-	TGCAGTGCGTCGACTAGCGGGGGGTTCCAGTTGGCCCAGTACTTC	CSASTSGGFQLAQYF
TRBD2	TRBV20-1	TRBJ2-7	-	TGCAGTGCTTCCTCCCGCGGGGGGCAGTACTTC	CSASSRGGQYF